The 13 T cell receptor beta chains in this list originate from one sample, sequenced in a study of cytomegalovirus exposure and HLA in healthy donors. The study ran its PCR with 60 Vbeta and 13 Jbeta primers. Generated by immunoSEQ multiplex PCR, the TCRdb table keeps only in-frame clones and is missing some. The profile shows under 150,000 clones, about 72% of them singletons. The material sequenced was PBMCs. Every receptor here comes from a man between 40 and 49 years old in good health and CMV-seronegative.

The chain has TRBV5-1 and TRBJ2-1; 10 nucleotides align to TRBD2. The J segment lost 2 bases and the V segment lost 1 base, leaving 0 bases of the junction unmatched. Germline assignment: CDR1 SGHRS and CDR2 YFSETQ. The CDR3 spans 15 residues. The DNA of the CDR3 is TGCGCCAGCAGCTTGACTAGCGGGGCCTACAATGAGCAGTTCTTC. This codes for CASSLTSGAYNEQFF.

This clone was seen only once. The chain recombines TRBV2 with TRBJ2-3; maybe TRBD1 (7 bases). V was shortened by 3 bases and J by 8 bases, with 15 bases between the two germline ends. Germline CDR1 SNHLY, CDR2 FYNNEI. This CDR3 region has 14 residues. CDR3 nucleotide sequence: TGTGCCAGCAGTGACGGAGGGGGCCCCAGTACGCAGTATTTT. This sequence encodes CASSDGGGPSTQYF. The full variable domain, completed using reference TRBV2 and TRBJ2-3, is EPEVTQTPSHQVTQMGQEVILRCVPISNHLYFYWYRQILGQKVEFLVSFYNNEISEKSEIFDDQFSVERPDGSNFTLKIRSTKLEDSAMYFCASSDGGGPSTQYFGPGTRLTVL.

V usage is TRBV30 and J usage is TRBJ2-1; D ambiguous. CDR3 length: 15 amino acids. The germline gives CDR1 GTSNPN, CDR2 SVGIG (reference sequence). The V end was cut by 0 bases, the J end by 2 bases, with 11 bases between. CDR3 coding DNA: TGTGCCTGGAGTGTCGACATCGAGACCTACAATGAGCAGTTCTTC. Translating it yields CAWSVDIETYNEQFF.

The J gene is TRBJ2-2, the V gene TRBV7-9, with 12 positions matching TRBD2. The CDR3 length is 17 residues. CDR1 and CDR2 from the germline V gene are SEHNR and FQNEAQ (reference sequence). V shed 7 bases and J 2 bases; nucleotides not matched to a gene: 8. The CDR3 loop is CASTQTSGSRNTGELFF. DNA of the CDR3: TGTGCCAGCACCCAGACTAGCGGGAGCAGAAACACCGGGGAGCTGTTTTTT. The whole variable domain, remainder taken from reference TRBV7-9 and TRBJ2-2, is DTGVSQNPRHKITKRGQNVTFRCDPISEHNRLYWYRQTLGQGPEFLTYFQNEAQLEKSRLLSDRFSAERPKGSFSTLEIQRTEQGDSAMYLCASTQTSGSRNTGELFFGEGSRLTVL.

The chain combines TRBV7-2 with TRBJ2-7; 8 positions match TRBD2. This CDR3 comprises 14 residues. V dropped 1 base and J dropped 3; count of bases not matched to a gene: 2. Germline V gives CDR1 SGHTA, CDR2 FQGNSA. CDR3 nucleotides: TGTGCCAGCAGCTTAGTTGCGGGAGGCTACGAGCAGTACTTC. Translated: CASSLVAGGYEQYF.

CDR3 sequence reads: CASSPFSRTGARDTQYF. The CDR3 nucleotides read TGTGCCAGCAGCCCGTTTAGTAGGACAGGCGCCCGAGATACGCAGTATTTT. V gene TRBV7-6 combines with J gene TRBJ2-3; TRBD1 matches at 7 bases. The J segment lost 5 bases and the V segment lost 5 bases, leaving 16 bases of the junction unmatched. CDR1 SGHVS and CDR2 FNYEAQ come from the germline V gene. This CDR3 is built from 17 residues. The whole variable domain, filled in from reference TRBV7-6 and TRBJ2-3, reads GAGVSQSPRYKVTKRGQDVALRCDPISGHVSLYWYRQALGQGPEFLTYFNYEAQQDKSGLPNDRFSAERPEGSISTLTIQRTEQRDSAMYRCASSPFSRTGARDTQYFGPGTRLTVL.

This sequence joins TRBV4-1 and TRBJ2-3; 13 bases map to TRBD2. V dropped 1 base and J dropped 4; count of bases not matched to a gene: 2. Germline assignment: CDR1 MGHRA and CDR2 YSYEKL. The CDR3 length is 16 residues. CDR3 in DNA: TGCGCCAGCAGCCAAGCGACTAGCGGGGGGTCAGATACGCAGTATTTT. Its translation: CASSQATSGGSDTQYF.

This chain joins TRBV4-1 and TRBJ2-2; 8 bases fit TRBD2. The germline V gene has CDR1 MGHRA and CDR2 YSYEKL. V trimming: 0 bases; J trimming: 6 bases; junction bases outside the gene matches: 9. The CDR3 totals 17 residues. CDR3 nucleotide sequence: TGCGCCAGCAGCCAAGACCTGGCGGGGGGCTGGGCCGGGGAGCTGTTTTTT. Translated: CASSQDLAGGWAGELFF.

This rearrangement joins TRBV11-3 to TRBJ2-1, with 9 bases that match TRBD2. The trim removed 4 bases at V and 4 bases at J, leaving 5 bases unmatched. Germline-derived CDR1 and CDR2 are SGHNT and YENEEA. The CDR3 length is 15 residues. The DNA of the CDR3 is TGTGCCAGCAGCTGGCGGGAGGGCGGGTACAATGAGCAGTTCTTC. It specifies CASSWREGGYNEQFF.

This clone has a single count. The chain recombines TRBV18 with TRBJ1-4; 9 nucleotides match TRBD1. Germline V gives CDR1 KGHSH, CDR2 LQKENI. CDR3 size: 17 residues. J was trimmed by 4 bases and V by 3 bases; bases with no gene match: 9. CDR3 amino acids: CASSPVAGQGGNEKLFF. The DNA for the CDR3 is TGTGCCAGCTCACCTGTTGCGGGACAGGGCGGTAATGAAAAACTGTTTTTT. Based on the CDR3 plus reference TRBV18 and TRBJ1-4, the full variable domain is NAGVMQNPRHLVRRRGQEARLRCSPMKGHSHVYWYRQLPEEGLKFMVYLQKENIIDESGMPKERFSAEFPKEGPSILRIQQVVRGDSAAYFCASSPVAGQGGNEKLFFGSGTQLSVL.

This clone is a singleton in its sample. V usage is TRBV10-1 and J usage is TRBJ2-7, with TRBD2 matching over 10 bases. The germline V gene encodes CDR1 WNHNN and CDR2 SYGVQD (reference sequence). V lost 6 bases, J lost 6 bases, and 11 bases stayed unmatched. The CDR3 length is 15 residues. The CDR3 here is CASSPSLAGAFEQYF. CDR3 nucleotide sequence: TGCGCCAGCAGCCCCAGCCTAGCGGGAGCTTTCGAGCAGTACTTC.

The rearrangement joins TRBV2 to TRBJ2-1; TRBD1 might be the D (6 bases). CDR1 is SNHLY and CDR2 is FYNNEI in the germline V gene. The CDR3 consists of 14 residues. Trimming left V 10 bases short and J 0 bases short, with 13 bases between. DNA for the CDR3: TGTGCCACCACGACAGGACGCTCCTACAATGAGCAGTTCTTC. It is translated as CATTTGRSYNEQFF. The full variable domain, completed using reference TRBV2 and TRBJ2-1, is EPEVTQTPSHQVTQMGQEVILRCVPISNHLYFYWYRQILGQKVEFLVSFYNNEISEKSEIFDDQFSVERPDGSNFTLKIRSTKLEDSAMYFCATTTGRSYNEQFFGPGTRLTVL.

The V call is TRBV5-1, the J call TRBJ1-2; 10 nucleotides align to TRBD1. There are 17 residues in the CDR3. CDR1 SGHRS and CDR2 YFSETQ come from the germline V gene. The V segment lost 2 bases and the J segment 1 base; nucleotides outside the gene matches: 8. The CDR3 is CASSFPGQGTINYGYTF. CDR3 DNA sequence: TGCGCCAGCAGCTTTCCGGGACAGGGGACTATTAACTATGGCTACACCTTC. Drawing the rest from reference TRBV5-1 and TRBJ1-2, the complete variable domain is KAGVTQTPRYLIKTRGQQVTLSCSPISGHRSVSWYQQTPGQGLQFLFEYFSETQRNKGNFPGRFSGRQFSNSRSEMNVSTLELGDSALYLCASSFPGQGTINYGYTFGSGTRLTVV.